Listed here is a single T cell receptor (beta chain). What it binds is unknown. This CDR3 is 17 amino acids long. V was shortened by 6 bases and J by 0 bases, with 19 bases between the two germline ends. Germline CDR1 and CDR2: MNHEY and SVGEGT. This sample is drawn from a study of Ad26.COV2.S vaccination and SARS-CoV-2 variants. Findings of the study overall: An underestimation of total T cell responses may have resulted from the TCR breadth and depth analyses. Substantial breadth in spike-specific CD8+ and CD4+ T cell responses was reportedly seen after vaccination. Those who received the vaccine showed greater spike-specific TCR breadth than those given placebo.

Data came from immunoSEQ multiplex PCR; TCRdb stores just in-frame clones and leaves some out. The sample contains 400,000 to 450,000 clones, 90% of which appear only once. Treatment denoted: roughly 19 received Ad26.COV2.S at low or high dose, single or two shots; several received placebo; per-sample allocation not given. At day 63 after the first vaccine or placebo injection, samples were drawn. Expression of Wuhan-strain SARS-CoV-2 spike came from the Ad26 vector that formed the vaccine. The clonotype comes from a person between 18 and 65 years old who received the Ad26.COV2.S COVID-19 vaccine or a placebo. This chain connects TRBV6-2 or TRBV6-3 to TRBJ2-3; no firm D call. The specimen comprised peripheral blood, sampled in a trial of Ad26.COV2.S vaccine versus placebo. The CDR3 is CASSHGIVFGSTDTQYF. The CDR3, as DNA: TGTGCCAGCAGCCATGGGATAGTTTTTGGGAGCACAGATACGCAGTATTTT.